The 5 T cell receptor beta chains below all came from one sample that was sequenced in a study of beta chain features in type 1 diabetes listed by TCRdb under 2018. The method was the immunoSEQ multiplex PCR assay. All of the isolated RNA was reverse transcribed with the High Capacity cDNA Reverse Transcription Kit, so expressed TCRB transcripts were sequenced. TCRdb holds this immuneACCESS table with in-frame rearrangements only. Some clones are missing; in checked studies, unresolved V genes explain under half, and the rest has no known cause. The sample includes approximately 250,000 clones, with over 9.5% observed a single time. The ten largest make up approximately 0.035% of the sample. The sequencing input was naive CD4+ T cells from blood. Interpreted using the paper, the cell subset or site label stands for: true naive CD4+ T cells. The origin of the receptors is a woman aged 18-30 years in good health.

This clone was observed a handful of times. The chain is built from TRBV4-2 and TRBJ1-1, with D tentatively TRBD1 (5 bases). Trimming pared 4 bases from V and 3 bases from J, leaving 18 bases between. CDR1 is LGHNA, CDR2 YNFKEQ, per germline. The CDR3 runs 16 residues. The CDR3 sequence: CASSLVGGRGHTEAFF. The CDR3 DNA follows: TGTGCCAGCAGCCTAGTTGGGGGGAGGGGCCACACTGAAGCTTTCTTT.

This clone was recorded at least ten times. V is TRBV29-1 and J is TRBJ1-2; D ambiguous. Trimming shortened V by 3 bases and J by 11 bases, and 4 bases separated the two germline ends. Germline CDR1 is SQVTM and CDR2 is ANQGSEA. The CDR3 covers 8 residues. CDR3 DNA: TGCAGCGTTGATTCATACACCTTC. Encoded protein: CSVDSYTF. The entire variable domain, with the rest obtained from reference TRBV29-1 and TRBJ1-2, is as follows: SAVISQKPSRDICQRGTSLTIQCQVDSQVTMMFWYRQQPGQSLTLIATANQGSEATYESGFVIDKFPISRPNLTFSTLTVSNMSPEDSSIYLCSVDSYTFGSGTRLTVV.

This clone was picked up a small number of times. The V call is TRBV19, the J call TRBJ2-3, with D possibly TRBD2 on 6 matching bases. The CDR3 has 16 residues. V lost 7 bases and J lost 6, with 23 bases in between. Germline V gene sequence: CDR1 LNHDA, CDR2 SQIVND (reference sequence). The CDR3 region is CASNDGGRFSADTQYF. CDR3 DNA: TGTGCCAGTAACGACGGAGGGAGATTCTCGGCCGATACGCAGTATTTT.

This clone showed up just a few times. This chain joins TRBV2 and TRBJ1-1, with 7 bases matching TRBD1. CDR1 and CDR2 (germline): SNHLY, FYNNEI. The CDR3 runs to 14 residues. The V gene end was trimmed by 7 bases and the J gene end by 5 bases; junction bases not matched to a gene: 10. The CDR3 is CASIRTGVGTEAFF. Here the CDR3 DNA reads TGTGCCAGCATCCGAACAGGGGTGGGGACTGAAGCTTTCTTT.

V is TRBV5-1 and J is TRBJ2-3; 8 nucleotides match TRBD2. V gave up 7 bases and J gave up 3 bases; unmatched junction bases: 10. The CDR3 is made up of 15 amino acids. Germline V CDR1 and CDR2: SGHRS, YFSETQ. The CDR3 DNA is TGCGCCAGCGCCTCCTTCACTAGCGGTACAGATACGCAGTATTTT. It codes for CASASFTSGTDTQYF.